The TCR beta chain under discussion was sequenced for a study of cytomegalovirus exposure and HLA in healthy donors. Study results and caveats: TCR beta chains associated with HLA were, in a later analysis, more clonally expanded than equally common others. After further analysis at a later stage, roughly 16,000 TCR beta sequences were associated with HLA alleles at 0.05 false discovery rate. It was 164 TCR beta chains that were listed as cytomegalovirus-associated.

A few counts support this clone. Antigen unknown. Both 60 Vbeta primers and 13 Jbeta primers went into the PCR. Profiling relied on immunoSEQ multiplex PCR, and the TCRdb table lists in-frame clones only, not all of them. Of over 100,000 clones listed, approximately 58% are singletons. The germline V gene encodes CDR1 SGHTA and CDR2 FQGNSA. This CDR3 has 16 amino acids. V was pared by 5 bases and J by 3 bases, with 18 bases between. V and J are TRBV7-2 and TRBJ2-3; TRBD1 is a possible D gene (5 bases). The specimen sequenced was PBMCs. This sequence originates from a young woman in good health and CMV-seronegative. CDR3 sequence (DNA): TGTGCCAGCAGCCAATCGACAGCCCCTACAACAGATACGCAGTATTTT. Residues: CASSQSTAPTTDTQYF.